Here is one T cell receptor beta chain with its context. Its antigen is not known. The sample belongs to a study of blood T cells in healthy people across ages. General study results and limits: Higher diversity and more naive CD4+ cells were features of long-lived donors, compared to aged donors.

Then a second PCR, running about 7 to 11 cycles, was carried out with a sample-barcoded 5' primer and a J-beta primer mix. The template-switch adaptor, which had 12 random nucleotides, put a tag on each cDNA molecule. CDR3-containing paired-end reads numbering at least 2.5 million came from each sample. In TCRdb, the 5' RACE reads were re-called with MiXCR into one record per CDR3 protein. Found here are around 650,000 distinct CDR3 sequences, over 40% of them singletons; the top ten hold about 30%. Germline CDR1 reads SGDLS; CDR2 reads YYNGEE. This CDR3 region has 15 residues. After removal of 4 bases from V and 7 bases from J, the junction contained 8 bases not matched to a gene.

This receptor was taken from a man at least 80 years old in good health. V is TRBV9 and J is TRBJ2-7; 13 nucleotides agree with TRBD2. The sample comprised blood. DNA for the CDR3: TGTGCCAGCAGCCCGGGACTAGCGGGAACCAATGAGCAGTACTTC. As protein: CASSPGLAGTNEQYF.